The subject of this entry is one TCR beta chain. After template switching added a universal primer site, the resulting cDNA carried unique molecular identifiers. Each CDR3 protein gets one entry after TCRdb re-called the 5' RACE reads with MiXCR. Among under 250,000 distinct CDR3 sequences listed, about an eighth were seen once. The data stem from a study of identical twins. Healthy Caucasian individuals made up all the donors. The CDR3 loop spans 17 amino acids. Germline V CDR1 and CDR2: MNHNS, SASEGT. Trimming pared 2 bases from V and 3 bases from J, leaving 14 bases between. This sample also appeared in a second study, on yellow fever vaccine responses in identical twins.

This clonotype originated in a woman younger than 30 in good health. The sample was memory (CD45RO+) T cells sorted from blood. The chain employs TRBV6-1 and TRBJ2-6; no reliable D call. CDR3 in amino acids: CASSESPGVFGANVLTF. For the CDR3, the DNA is TGTGCCAGCAGTGAAAGTCCGGGTGTATTTGGGGCCAACGTCCTGACTTTC.